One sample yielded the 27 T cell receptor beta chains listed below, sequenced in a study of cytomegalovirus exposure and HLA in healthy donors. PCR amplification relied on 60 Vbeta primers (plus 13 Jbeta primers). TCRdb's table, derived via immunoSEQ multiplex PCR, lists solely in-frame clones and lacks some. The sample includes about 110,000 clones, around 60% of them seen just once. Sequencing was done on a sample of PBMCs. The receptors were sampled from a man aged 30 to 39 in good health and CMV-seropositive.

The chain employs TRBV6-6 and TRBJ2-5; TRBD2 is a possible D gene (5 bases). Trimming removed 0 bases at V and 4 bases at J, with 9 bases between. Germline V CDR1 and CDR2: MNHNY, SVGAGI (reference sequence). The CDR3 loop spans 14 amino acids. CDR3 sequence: CASSYSGAGETQYF. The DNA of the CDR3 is TGTGCCAGCAGTTACTCGGGAGCTGGAGAGACCCAGTACTTC.

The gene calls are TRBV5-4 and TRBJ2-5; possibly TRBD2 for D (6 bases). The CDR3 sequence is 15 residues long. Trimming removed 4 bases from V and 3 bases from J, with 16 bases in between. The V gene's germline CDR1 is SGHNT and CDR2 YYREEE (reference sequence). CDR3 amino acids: CASSPTTGVEETQYF. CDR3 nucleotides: TGTGCCAGCAGCCCGACGACGGGGGTTGAAGAGACCCAGTACTTC.

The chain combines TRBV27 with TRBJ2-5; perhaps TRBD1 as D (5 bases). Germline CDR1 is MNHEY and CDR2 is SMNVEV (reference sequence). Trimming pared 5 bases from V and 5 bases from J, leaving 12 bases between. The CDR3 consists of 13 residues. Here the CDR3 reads CASSIQVGETQYF. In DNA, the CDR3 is TGTGCCAGCAGTATACAGGTTGGGGAGACCCAGTACTTC.

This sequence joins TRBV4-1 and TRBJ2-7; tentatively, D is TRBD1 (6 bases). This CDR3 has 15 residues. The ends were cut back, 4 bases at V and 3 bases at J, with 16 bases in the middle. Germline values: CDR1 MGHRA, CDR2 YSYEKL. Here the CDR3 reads CASSPRLVGGYEQYF. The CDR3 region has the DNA TGCGCCAGCAGCCCCCGTTTGGTAGGGGGCTACGAGCAGTACTTC.

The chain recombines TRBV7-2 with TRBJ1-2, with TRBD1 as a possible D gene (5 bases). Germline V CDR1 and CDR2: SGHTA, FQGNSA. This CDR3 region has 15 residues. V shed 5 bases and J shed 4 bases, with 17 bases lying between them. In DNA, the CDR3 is TGTGCCAGCAGCCCAAGACAGAATCCCCTCTATGGCTACACCTTC. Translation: CASSPRQNPLYGYTF.

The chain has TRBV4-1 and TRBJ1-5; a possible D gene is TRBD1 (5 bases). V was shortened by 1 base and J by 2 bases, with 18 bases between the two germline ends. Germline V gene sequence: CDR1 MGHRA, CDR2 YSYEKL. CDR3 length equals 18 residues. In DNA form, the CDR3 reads TGCGCCAGCAGCCAAGGGGGGGGTGGACGGCGGGGCAATCAGCCCCAGCATTTT. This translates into CASSQGGGGRRGNQPQHF.

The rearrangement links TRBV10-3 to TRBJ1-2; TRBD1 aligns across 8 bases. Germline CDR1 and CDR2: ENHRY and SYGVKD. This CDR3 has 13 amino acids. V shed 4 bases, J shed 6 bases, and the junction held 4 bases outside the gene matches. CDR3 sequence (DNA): TGTGCCATCAGTGGGACAGGGTTGGATGGCTACACCTTC. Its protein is CAISGTGLDGYTF.

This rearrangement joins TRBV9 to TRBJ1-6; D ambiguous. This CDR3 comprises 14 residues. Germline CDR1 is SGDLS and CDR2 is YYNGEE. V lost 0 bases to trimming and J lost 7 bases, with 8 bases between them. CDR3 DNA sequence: TGTGCCAGCAGCGTAGAACAGATAAATTCACCCCTCCACTTT. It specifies CASSVEQINSPLHF.

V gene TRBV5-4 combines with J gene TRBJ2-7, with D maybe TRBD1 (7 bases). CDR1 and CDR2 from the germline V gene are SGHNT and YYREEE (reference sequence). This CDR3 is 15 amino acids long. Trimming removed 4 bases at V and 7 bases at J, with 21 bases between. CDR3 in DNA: TGTGCCAGCAGCCCGGAGGGGGCCCCCCGGGGTGAGCAGTACTTC. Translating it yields CASSPEGAPRGEQYF.

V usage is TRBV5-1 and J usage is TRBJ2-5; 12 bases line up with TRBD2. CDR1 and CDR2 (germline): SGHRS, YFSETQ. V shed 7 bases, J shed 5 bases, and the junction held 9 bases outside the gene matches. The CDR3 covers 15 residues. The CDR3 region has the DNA TGCGCCAGCTCCCCTAGCGGGGGGGCATGGGAGACCCAGTACTTC. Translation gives CASSPSGGAWETQYF.

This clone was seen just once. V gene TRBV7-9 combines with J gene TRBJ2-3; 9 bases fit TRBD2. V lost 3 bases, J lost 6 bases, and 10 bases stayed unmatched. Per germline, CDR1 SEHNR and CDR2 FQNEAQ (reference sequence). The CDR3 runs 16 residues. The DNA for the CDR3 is TGTGCCAGCAGCTTTACGACAGGGACTAGCCCGGATACGCAGTATTTT. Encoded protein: CASSFTTGTSPDTQYF.

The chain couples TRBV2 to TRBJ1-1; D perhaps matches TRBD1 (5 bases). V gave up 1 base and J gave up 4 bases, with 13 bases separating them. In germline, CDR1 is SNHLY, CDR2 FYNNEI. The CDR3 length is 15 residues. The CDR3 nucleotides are TGTGCCAGCAGTGAAGTGGGGGGTACGACCACTGAAGCTTTCTTT. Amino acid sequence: CASSEVGGTTTEAFF. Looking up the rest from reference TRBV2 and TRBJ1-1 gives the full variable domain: EPEVTQTPSHQVTQMGQEVILRCVPISNHLYFYWYRQILGQKVEFLVSFYNNEISEKSEIFDDQFSVERPDGSNFTLKIRSTKLEDSAMYFCASSEVGGTTTEAFFGQGTRLTVV.

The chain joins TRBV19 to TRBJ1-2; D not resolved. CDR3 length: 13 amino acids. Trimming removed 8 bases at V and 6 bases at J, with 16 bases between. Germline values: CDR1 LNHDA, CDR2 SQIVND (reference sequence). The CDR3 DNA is TGTGCCAGTGGGAGTGGGTTGATTCATGGCTACACCTTC. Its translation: CASGSGLIHGYTF.

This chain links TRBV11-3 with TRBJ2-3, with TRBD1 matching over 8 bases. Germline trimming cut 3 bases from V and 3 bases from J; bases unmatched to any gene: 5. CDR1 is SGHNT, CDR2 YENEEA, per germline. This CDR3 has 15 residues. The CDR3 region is CASSLSGTGTDTQYF. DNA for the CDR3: TGTGCCAGCAGCTTGTCGGGGACAGGTACAGATACGCAGTATTTT.

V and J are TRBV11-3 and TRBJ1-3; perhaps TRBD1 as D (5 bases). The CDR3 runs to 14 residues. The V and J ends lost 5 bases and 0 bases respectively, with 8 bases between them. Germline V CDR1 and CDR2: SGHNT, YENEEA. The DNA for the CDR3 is TGTGCCAGCAGCAGACAGAGCTCTGGAAACACCATATATTTT. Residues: CASSRQSSGNTIYF.

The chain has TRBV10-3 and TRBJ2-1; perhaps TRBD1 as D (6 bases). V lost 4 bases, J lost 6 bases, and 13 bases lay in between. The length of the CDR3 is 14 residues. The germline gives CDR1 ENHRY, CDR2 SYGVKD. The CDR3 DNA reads TGTGCCATCAGTGCCCGGGACATCGGCAATGAGCAGTTCTTC. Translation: CAISARDIGNEQFF.

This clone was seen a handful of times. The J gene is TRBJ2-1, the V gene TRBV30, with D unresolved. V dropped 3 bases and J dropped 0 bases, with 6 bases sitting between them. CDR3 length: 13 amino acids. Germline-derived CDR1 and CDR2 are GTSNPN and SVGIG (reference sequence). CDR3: CAWSNSSYNEQFF. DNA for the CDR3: TGTGCCTGGAGCAATAGCTCCTACAATGAGCAGTTCTTC.

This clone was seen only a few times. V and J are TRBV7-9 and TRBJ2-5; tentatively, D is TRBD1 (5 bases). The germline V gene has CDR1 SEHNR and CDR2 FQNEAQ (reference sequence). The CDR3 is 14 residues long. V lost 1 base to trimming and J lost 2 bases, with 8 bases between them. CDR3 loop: CASSLGTSQETQYF. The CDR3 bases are TGTGCCAGCAGCTTAGGGACATCTCAAGAGACCCAGTACTTC.

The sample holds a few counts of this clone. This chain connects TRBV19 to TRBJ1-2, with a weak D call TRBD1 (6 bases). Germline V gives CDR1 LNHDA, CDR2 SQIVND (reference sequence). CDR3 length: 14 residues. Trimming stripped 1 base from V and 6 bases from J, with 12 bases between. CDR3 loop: CASSIANTGNGYTF. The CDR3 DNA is TGTGCCAGTAGTATAGCAAACACAGGGAATGGCTACACCTTC.

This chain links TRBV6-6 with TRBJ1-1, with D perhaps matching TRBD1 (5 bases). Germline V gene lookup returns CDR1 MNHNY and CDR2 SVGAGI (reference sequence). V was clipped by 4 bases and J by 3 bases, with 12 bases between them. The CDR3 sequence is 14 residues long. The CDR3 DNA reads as TGTGCCAGCAGTTCGGGGGACTATTACACTGAAGCTTTCTTT. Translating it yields CASSSGDYYTEAFF.

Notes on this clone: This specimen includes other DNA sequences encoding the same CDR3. CDR3 nucleotide sequence: TGCGCCAGCAGCCAAACGGGGTTACGGTCCTACGAGCAGTACTTC. It is translated as CASSQTGLRSYEQYF. V usage is TRBV5-1 and J usage is TRBJ2-7; possibly TRBD2 for D (5 bases). The germline V gene encodes CDR1 SGHRS and CDR2 YFSETQ. The CDR3 is 15 amino acids. Trimming removed 4 bases from V and 1 base from J, with 15 bases in between.

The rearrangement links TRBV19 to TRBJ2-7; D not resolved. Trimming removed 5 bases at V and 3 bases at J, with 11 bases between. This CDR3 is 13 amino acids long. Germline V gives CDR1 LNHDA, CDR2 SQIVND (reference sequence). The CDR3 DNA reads TGTGCCAGTAGTCACGGAAGCGACTACGAGCAGTACTTC. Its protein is CASSHGSDYEQYF.

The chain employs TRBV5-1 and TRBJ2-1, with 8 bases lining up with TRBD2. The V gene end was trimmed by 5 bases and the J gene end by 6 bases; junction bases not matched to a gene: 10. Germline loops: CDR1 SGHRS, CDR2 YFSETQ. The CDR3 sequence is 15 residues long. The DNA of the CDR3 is TGCGCCAGCAGTATCGGGGGGGGGCCACTCAATGAGCAGTTCTTC. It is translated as CASSIGGGPLNEQFF.

DNA of the CDR3: TGTGCCAGCAGACCCCTAGACGGCTCCAATCAGCCCCAGCATTTT. Translating gives CASRPLDGSNQPQHF. V usage is TRBV28 and J usage is TRBJ1-5; D not resolved. This CDR3 contains 15 residues. CDR1 is MDHEN and CDR2 is SYDVKM in the germline V gene. Trimming took off 6 bases at V and 3 bases at J, with 15 bases between the two ends.

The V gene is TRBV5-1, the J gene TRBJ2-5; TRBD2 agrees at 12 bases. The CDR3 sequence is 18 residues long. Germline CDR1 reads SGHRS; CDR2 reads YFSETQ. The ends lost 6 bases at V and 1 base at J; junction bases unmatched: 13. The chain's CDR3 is CASTLGLAGGNLQETQYF. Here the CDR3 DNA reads TGCGCCAGCACTCTTGGCCTAGCGGGGGGGAACCTCCAAGAGACCCAGTACTTC.

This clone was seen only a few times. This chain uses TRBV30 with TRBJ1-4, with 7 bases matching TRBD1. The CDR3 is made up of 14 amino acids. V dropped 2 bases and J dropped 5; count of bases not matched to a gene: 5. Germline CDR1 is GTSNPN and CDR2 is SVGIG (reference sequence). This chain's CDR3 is CAWSRDSTNEKLFF. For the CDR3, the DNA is TGTGCCTGGAGTCGGGACAGTACAAATGAAAAACTGTTTTTT.

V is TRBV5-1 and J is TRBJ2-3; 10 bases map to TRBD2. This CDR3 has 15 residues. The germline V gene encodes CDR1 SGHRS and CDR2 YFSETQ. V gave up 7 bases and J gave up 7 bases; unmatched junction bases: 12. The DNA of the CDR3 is TGCGCCAGCCGTTATAGCGGGGGGAGTGGTAATACGCAGTATTTT. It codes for CASRYSGGSGNTQYF. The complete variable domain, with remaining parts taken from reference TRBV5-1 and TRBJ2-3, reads KAGVTQTPRYLIKTRGQQVTLSCSPISGHRSVSWYQQTPGQGLQFLFEYFSETQRNKGNFPGRFSGRQFSNSRSEMNVSTLELGDSALYLCASRYSGGSGNTQYFGPGTRLTVL.